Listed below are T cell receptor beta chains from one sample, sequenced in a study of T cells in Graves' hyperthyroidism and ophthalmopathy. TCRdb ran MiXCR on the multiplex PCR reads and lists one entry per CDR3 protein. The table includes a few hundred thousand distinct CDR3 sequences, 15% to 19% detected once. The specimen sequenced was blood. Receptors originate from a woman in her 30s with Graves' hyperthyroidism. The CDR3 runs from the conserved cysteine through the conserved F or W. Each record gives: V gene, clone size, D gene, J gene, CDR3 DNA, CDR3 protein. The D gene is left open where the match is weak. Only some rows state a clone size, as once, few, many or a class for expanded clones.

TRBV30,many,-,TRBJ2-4,TGTGCCTGGAGTGTGGGTAGAGTACTGGCCAAAAACATTCAGTACTTC,CAWSVGRVLAKNIQYF
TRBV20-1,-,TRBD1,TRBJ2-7,TGCAGTGCGACCACAGGGGACGTAAGCTCCTACGAGCAGTACTTC,CSATTGDVSSYEQYF
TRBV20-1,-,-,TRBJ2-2,TGCAGTGCTAGTATAAGTGCCGGGGAGCTGTTTTTT,CSASISAGELFF
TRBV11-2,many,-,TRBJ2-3,TGTGCCAGCAGCTTTCCAGACGGGGGCACAGATACGCAGTATTTT,CASSFPDGGTDTQYF
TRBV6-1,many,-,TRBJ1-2,TGTGCCAGCAGGTGGGCTGGCCCTTATGGCTACACCTTC,CASRWAGPYGYTF
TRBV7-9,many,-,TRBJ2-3,TGTGCCAGCAGCTTCCCTCGGAGCACAGATACGCAGTATTTT,CASSFPRSTDTQYF
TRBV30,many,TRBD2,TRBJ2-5,TGTGCCTGGAGCTGGGCGGGAGGGAAAGAGACCCAGTACTTC,CAWSWAGGKETQYF
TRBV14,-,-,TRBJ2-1,TGTGCCAGCAGCCAAAGCATCTACAATGAGCAGTTCTTC,CASSQSIYNEQFF
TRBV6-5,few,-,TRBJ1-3,TGTGCCAGCAGTTACTTGAAAACAGGCCTGGCTGGAAACACCATATATTTT,CASSYLKTGLAGNTIYF
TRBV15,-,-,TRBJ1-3,TGTGCCACTCAGGAAGGGAGCTCTGGAAACACCATATATTTT,CATQEGSSGNTIYF
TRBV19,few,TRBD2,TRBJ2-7,TGTGCCAGTAGTATATGGCTAGCGGGAGGGCCCTACGAGCAGTACTTC,CASSIWLAGGPYEQYF
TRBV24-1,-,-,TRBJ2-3,TGTGCCACCAGTGAAGCGGCCGGCACAGATACGCAGTATTTT,CATSEAAGTDTQYF
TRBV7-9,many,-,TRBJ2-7,TGTGCCAGCAGCCCTCCGGGAGAGCTTTACGAGCAGTACTTC,CASSPPGELYEQYF
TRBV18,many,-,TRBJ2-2,TGTGCCAGCTCACCACGGAGTCAGACCGGGGAGCTGTTTTTT,CASSPRSQTGELFF
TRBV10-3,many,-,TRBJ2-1,TGTGCCATCAGCCGGGAGAGCTCCTACAATGAGCAGTTCTTC,CAISRESSYNEQFF
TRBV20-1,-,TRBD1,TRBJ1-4,TGCAGTGCTAGCCAAGGGACAGGGGATCGGGGTGAAAAACTGTTTTTT,CSASQGTGDRGEKLFF
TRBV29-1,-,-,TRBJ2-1,TGCAGCGTTGGGGGGAGCGCCTCCTACAATGAGCAGTTCTTC,CSVGGSASYNEQFF
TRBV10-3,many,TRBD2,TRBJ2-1,TGTGCCATCAGTGAGTCTAGACTAGCGGGAGGACCATCCTACAATGAGCAGTTCTTC,CAISESRLAGGPSYNEQFF
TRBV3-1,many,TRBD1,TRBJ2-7,TGTGCCTCCAGGGGGCTCCACGAGCAGTACTTC,CASRGLHEQYF
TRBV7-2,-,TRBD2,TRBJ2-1,TGTGCCAGCAGCTCCGGGGTAGCGGGGAGGAATGAGCAGTTCTTC,CASSSGVAGRNEQFF
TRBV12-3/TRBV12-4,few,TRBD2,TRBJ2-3,TGTGCCAGCAGCATGCTAGCGGGAGGGCCGGGATACGCAGTATTT,CASSMLAGGPGYAVF
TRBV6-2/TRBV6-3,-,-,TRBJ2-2,TGTGCCAGCAGTTACCTGCGAGGGGGGTTAAGCACCGGGGAGCTGTTTTTT,CASSYLRGGLSTGELFF
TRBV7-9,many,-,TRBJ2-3,TGTGCCAGCAGCTTGGGGGTCCCCGGCACAGATACGCAGTATTTT,CASSLGVPGTDTQYF
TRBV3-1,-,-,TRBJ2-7,TGTGCCAGCAGCCAATTTCCCTCCTACGAGCAGTACTTC,CASSQFPSYEQYF
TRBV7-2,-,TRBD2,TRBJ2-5,TGTGCCAGCAGCTTAGATCCCACGGGGGGGGGCGTTCAAGAGACCCAGTACTTC,CASSLDPTGGGVQETQYF
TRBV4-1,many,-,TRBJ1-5,TGCGCCAGCAGCCAAGCTCGGGGGGAAGGTCAGCCCCAGCATTTT,CASSQARGEGQPQHF
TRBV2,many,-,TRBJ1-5,TGTGCCAGCAGCGATAATCAGCCCCAGCATTTT,CASSDNQPQHF
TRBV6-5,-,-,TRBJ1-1,TGTGCCAGCAGTTACCGGGGCGGGGACACTGAAGCTTTCTTT,CASSYRGGDTEAFF